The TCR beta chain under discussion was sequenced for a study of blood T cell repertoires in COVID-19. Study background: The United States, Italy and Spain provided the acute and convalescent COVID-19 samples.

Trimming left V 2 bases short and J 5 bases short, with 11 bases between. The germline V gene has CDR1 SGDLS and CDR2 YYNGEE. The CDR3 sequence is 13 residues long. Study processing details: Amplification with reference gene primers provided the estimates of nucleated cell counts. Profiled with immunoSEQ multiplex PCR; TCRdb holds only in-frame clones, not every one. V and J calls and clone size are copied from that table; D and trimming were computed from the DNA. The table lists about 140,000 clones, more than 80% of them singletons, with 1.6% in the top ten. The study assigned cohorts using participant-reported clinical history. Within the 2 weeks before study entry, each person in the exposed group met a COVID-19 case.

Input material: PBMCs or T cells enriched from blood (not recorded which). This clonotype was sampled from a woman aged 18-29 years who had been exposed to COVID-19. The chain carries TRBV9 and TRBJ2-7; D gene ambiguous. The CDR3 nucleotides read TGTGCCAGCAGCGTCGATTCAGATGACGAGCAGTACTTC. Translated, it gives CASSVDSDDEQYF.